Each of the 13 T cell receptor beta chains below was sequenced from the same sample in a study of neoadjuvant nivolumab and ipilimumab in lung cancer. TCRdb's table, derived via immunoSEQ multiplex PCR, lists solely in-frame clones and lacks some. The data contain some 2,500 clones, more than 70% of them singletons. The sequencing here drew on tumor tissue, taken before neoadjuvant nivolumab, alone or with ipilimumab. Receptor source: an adult with non-small cell lung cancer.

The rearrangement links TRBV6-1 to TRBJ2-5; 7 bases map to TRBD1. V trimming: 8 bases; J trimming: 7 bases; junction bases outside the gene matches: 10. Germline V CDR1 and CDR2: MNHNS, SASEGT. This CDR3 contains 13 residues. The DNA of the CDR3 is TGTGCCAGCCAGGGACCGAGACAGGGGACCCAGTACTTC. Residues: CASQGPRQGTQYF.

The rearrangement joins TRBV6-1 to TRBJ1-1; D gene unclear. The CDR3 contains 12 residues. Deletions cut 10 bases from V and 5 bases from J, with 14 bases between. CDR1 MNHNS and CDR2 SASEGT come from the germline V gene. The CDR3 sequence: CATHGPRTEAFF. The CDR3 DNA is TGTGCCACCCACGGACCGCGGACTGAAGCTTTCTTT.

This chain joins TRBV7-9 and TRBJ2-2; D not certain. The CDR3 extends over 14 amino acids. Germline loops: CDR1 SEHNR, CDR2 FQNEAQ (reference sequence). The V gene lost 1 base and the J gene lost 1 base, with 4 bases spanning the gap. The CDR3: CASSLVGNTGELFF. The CDR3 coding sequence is TGTGCCAGCAGCTTAGTAGGGAACACCGGGGAGCTGTTTTTT.

This chain connects TRBV7-9 to TRBJ2-1, with a tentative D call TRBD1 (5 bases). V lost 5 bases and J lost 7, with 24 bases in between. Germline V gene sequence: CDR1 SEHNR, CDR2 FQNEAQ (reference sequence). The CDR3 extends over 17 amino acids. CDR3 sequence (DNA): TGTGCCAGCAGCCCTAAGGTTTCAGGGTTCAGCGCGAATGAGCAGTTCTTC. Its translation: CASSPKVSGFSANEQFF.

V is TRBV6-4 and J is TRBJ2-6; no clear D. Germline V lookup: CDR1 MRHNA, CDR2 SNTAGT. V gave up 4 bases and J gave up 5 bases, with 18 bases separating them. The CDR3 is 17 amino acids. CDR3 region: CASSAVTRQSRANVLTF. In DNA form, the CDR3 reads TGTGCCAGCAGTGCGGTTACACGACAAAGTCGGGCCAACGTCCTGACTTTC.

The rearrangement uses TRBV5-6 and TRBJ2-1; no reliable D call. This CDR3 is built from 15 residues. V was clipped by 0 bases and J by 6 bases, with 13 bases between them. The germline V gene encodes CDR1 SGHDT and CDR2 YYEEEE. The CDR3 nucleotides read TGTGCCAGCAGCTTGGGCTCTCGCCTCCTCAATGAGCAGTTCTTC. Its protein is CASSLGSRLLNEQFF.

The rearrangement links TRBV5-4 to TRBJ2-2, with D unclear. V was clipped by 3 bases and J by 5 bases, with 14 bases between them. Germline V gene data show CDR1 as SGHNT and CDR2 as YYREEE (reference sequence). CDR3 length: 15 residues. The CDR3 is CASSSHLLGTGELFF. CDR3 coding DNA: TGTGCCAGCAGCTCCCATCTATTGGGGACCGGGGAGCTGTTTTTT.

The gene calls are TRBV28 and TRBJ1-5; 8 positions match TRBD1. J was trimmed by 3 bases and V by 7 bases; bases with no gene match: 11. The germline V gene has CDR1 MDHEN and CDR2 SYDVKM. The CDR3 length is 16 residues. This CDR3 is CASNNETGEINQPQHF. Here the CDR3 DNA reads TGTGCCAGCAATAACGAGACAGGGGAGATCAATCAGCCCCAGCATTTT. Full variable domain (missing parts from reference TRBV28 and TRBJ1-5): DVKVTQSSRYLVKRTGEKVFLECVQDMDHENMFWYRQDPGLGLRLIYFSYDVKMKEKGDIPEGYSVSREKKERFSLILESASTNQTSMYLCASNNETGEINQPQHFGDGTRLSIL.

This chain uses TRBV2 with TRBJ2-7; no clear D. Germline CDR1 is SNHLY and CDR2 is FYNNEI. Trimming cost V 1 base and J 9 bases, with 7 bases left between them. CDR3 length: 11 residues. CDR3 loop: CASSEVLGQYF. As DNA, the CDR3 is TGTGCCAGCAGTGAAGTGCTCGGGCAGTACTTC.

The table lists this clone with a count of one. The chain uses TRBV5-5 and TRBJ1-5, with a weak D call TRBD1 (5 bases). The CDR3 is 14 residues long. The germline CDR1 and CDR2 sequences are SGHKS and YYEKEE (reference sequence). With 0 bases removed from V and 4 bases from J, the gap between germline ends came to 8 bases. Here the CDR3 DNA reads TGTGCCAGCAGCTTGGCGACAGTTAATCAGCCCCAGCATTTT. It encodes CASSLATVNQPQHF. The full variable domain, its missing parts supplied by reference TRBV5-5 and TRBJ1-5, is DAGVTQSPTHLIKTRGQQVTLRCSPISGHKSVSWYQQVLGQGPQFIFQYYEKEERGRGNFPDRFSARQFPNYSSELNVNALLLGDSALYLCASSLATVNQPQHFGDGTRLSIL.

This chain connects TRBV11-2 to TRBJ2-7; D not resolved. Looked up from germline, CDR1 is SGHAT and CDR2 is FQNNGV. The CDR3 spans 14 residues. The V and J ends lost 3 bases and 4 bases respectively, with 13 bases between them. CDR3 in amino acids: CASSFSGAEYEQYF. As DNA, the CDR3 is TGTGCCAGCAGCTTTTCAGGTGCGGAGTACGAGCAGTACTTC.

The CDR3 loop reads CSEELNTEAFF. CDR3 nucleotide sequence: TGCAGTGAGGAGTTGAACACTGAAGCTTTCTTT. This chain uses TRBV20-1 with TRBJ1-1; D gene unclear. This CDR3 has 11 residues. The germline V gene encodes CDR1 DFQATT and CDR2 SNEGSKA (reference sequence). V was trimmed by 7 bases and J by 0 bases, leaving 6 bases between them.

The chain combines TRBV5-1 with TRBJ2-7; possibly TRBD1 or TRBD2 for D (6 bases each). V lost 4 bases, J lost 5 bases, and 16 bases lay in between. Per the germline V gene, CDR1 is SGHRS and CDR2 is YFSETQ. This CDR3 is 14 amino acids long. The CDR3 coding sequence is TGCGCCAGCAGCCTCGGGACGGGGGCGGACGAGCAGTACTTC. Protein product: CASSLGTGADEQYF.